The present T cell receptor (beta chain) was sequenced within a study of T-cell reconstitution after alpha-beta-depleted transplantation in children. Notes on this clonotype: As yet, its antigen is unknown. The final CDR3 position lacks the conserved phenylalanine or tryptophan, pointing to a likely read error.

As it was prepared, the TCRbeta library received unique molecular identifiers. TCRdb re-analysed the PCR reads in MiXCR, keeping a single row per CDR3 protein. The data show 780,000 or so distinct CDR3 sequences, 16% seen once. V was shortened by 2 bases and J by 7 bases, with 0 bases between the two germline ends. The CDR3 runs 10 residues. General study findings and limits: Certain patients had high TCRbeta diversity at day 60, and it came from recipient T cells and thymic progenitors that survived. Among T cells one year after transplant, newly produced cells accounted for most counts and diversity. Expanded clones from the graft, numbering several hundred, reportedly supplied alpha-beta T cells about two months after transplant.

The chain joins TRBV12-3 or TRBV12-4 to TRBJ1-3; D remains unclear. The source material was PBMCs, mostly from graft donor cells, sampled 360 days after TCRalphabeta/CD19-depleted stem cell transplant. The clonotype was recovered from a male patient between 5 and 17 years old who had a stem cell transplant for acute lymphoblastic leukemia, so the T cells may come from the graft donor. CDR3 sequence: CASSLNTIYY. The CDR3 nucleotides are TGTGCCAGCAGTTTAAACACCATATATTAT.